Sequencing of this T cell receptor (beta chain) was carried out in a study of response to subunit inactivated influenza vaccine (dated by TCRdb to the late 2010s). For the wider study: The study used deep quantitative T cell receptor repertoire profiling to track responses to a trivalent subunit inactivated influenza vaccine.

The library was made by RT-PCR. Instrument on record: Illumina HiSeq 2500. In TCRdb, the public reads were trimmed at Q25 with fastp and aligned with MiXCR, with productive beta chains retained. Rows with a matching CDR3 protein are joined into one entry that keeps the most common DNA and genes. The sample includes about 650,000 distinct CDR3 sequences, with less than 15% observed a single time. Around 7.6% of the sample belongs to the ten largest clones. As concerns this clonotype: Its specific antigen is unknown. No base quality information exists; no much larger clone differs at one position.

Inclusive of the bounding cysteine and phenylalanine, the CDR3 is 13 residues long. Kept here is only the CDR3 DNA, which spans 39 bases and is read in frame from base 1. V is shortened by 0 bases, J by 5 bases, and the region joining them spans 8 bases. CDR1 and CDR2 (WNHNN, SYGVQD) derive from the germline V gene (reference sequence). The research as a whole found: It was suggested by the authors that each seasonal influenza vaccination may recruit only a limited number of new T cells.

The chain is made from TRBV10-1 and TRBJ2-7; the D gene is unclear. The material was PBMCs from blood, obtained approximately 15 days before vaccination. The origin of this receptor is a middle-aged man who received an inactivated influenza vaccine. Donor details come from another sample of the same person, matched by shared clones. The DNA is TGCGCCAGCAGTGAGTCAGGGCACAACGAGCAGTACTTC. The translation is CASSESGHNEQYF.